A selection of T cell receptor beta chains follows, all from one sample in a study of cytomegalovirus exposure and HLA in healthy donors. Some clones are missing from TCRdb's copy, which holds only in-frame ones; the method was immunoSEQ multiplex PCR. This sample has under 250,000 clones; more than 75% occur once, and the top ten carry approximately 2%. Sequenced material: PBMCs. The origin of the receptors is a young woman in good health and CMV-seropositive. Each CDR3 is given with its conserved first and last residue. The D gene is left open where the match is weak. Not all rows give a size; the values are once, few, many and, for expanded clones, a class.

abundance: -; v_gene: TRBV5-5; d_gene: -; j_gene: TRBJ2-7; CDR3aa: CASSFGGTVDEQYF; CDR3nt: TGTGCCAGCAGCTTCGGCGGGACAGTGGACGAGCAGTACTTC
abundance: -; v_gene: TRBV7-8; d_gene: -; j_gene: TRBJ1-3; CDR3aa: CASSYPGQSDTIYF; CDR3nt: TGTGCCAGCAGCTATCCGGGACAATCCGACACCATATATTTT
abundance: -; v_gene: TRBV19; d_gene: TRBD1; j_gene: TRBJ2-1; CDR3aa: CASSSRDRGNEQFF; CDR3nt: TGTGCCAGTAGTAGCCGGGACAGGGGAAATGAGCAGTTCTTC
abundance: -; v_gene: TRBV7-9; d_gene: TRBD1; j_gene: TRBJ2-1; CDR3aa: CASSSGQGKDNEQFF; CDR3nt: TGTGCCAGCAGCTCCGGACAGGGAAAAGACAATGAGCAGTTCTTC
abundance: -; v_gene: TRBV11-2; d_gene: TRBD1; j_gene: TRBJ1-4; CDR3aa: CASSLRGREKLFF; CDR3nt: TGTGCCAGCAGCTTAAGGGGGCGTGAAAAACTGTTTTTT
abundance: -; v_gene: TRBV5-1; d_gene: -; j_gene: TRBJ2-3; CDR3aa: CASSPYRGGTELDTQYF; CDR3nt: TGCGCCAGCAGCCCCTATCGAGGAGGGACCGAGTTGGATACGCAGTATTTT
abundance: -; v_gene: TRBV7-7; d_gene: TRBD1; j_gene: TRBJ1-5; CDR3aa: CASRPGQGSVGNQPQHF; CDR3nt: TGTGCTAGCCGGCCGGGACAGGGATCTGTCGGCAATCAGCCCCAGCATTTT
abundance: -; v_gene: TRBV27; d_gene: TRBD2; j_gene: TRBJ2-3; CDR3aa: CASSLSSGRRWDTQYF; CDR3nt: TGTGCCAGCAGTTTGTCTAGCGGGAGGAGGTGGGATACGCAGTATTTT
abundance: once; v_gene: TRBV28; d_gene: TRBD1; j_gene: TRBJ1-1; CDR3aa: CASSLGTGVNTEAFF; CDR3nt: TGTGCCAGCAGTTTGGGAACAGGGGTGAACACTGAAGCTTTCTTT
abundance: -; v_gene: TRBV18; d_gene: -; j_gene: TRBJ1-1; CDR3aa: CASSPTGNTEAFF; CDR3nt: TGTGCCAGCTCACCAACAGGGAACACTGAAGCTTTCTTT
abundance: -; v_gene: TRBV19; d_gene: -; j_gene: TRBJ2-1; CDR3aa: CASSISYNEQFF; CDR3nt: TGTGCCAGTAGTATCAGCTACAATGAGCAGTTCTTC
abundance: -; v_gene: TRBV9; d_gene: -; j_gene: TRBJ1-1; CDR3aa: CASSVTHLGQTEAFF; CDR3nt: TGTGCCAGCAGCGTAACGCATCTTGGACAGACTGAAGCTTTCTTT
abundance: -; v_gene: TRBV5-1; d_gene: TRBD2; j_gene: TRBJ2-2; CDR3aa: CASSLPRTGTSGRNTGELFF; CDR3nt: TGCGCCAGCAGCTTGCCTCGGACGGGTACTAGCGGGAGAAACACCGGGGAGCTGTTTTTT
abundance: once; v_gene: TRBV29-1; d_gene: -; j_gene: TRBJ1-1; CDR3aa: CSVYRRMNTEAFF; CDR3nt: TGCAGCGTTTATAGGAGAATGAACACTGAAGCTTTCTTT
abundance: -; v_gene: TRBV9; d_gene: -; j_gene: TRBJ1-2; CDR3aa: CASSVARGDNDNYGYTF; CDR3nt: TGTGCCAGCAGCGTAGCGCGGGGGGACAACGATAACTATGGCTACACCTTC
abundance: -; v_gene: TRBV23-1; d_gene: TRBD1; j_gene: TRBJ1-1; CDR3aa: CASSQRLPTGRSTEAFF; CDR3nt: TGCGCCAGCAGTCAACGCTTGCCGACAGGGAGGAGCACTGAAGCTTTCTTT
abundance: -; v_gene: TRBV4-1; d_gene: TRBD2; j_gene: TRBJ2-7; CDR3aa: CASSYTSGQYEQYF; CDR3nt: TGCGCCAGCAGTTACACTAGCGGACAATACGAGCAGTACTTC